A selection of T cell receptor beta chains follows, all from one sample in a study of cytomegalovirus exposure and HLA in healthy donors. Libraries were prepared by immunoSEQ multiplex PCR; TCRdb keeps only in-frame clonotypes and omits some of them. Of roughly 200,000 clones in the sample, approximately 85% were seen once. The sample comprised PBMCs. The receptors stem from a woman between 50 and 59 years old in good health and CMV-seronegative. Both conserved end residues are part of each CDR3. Not all rows give a size; the values are once, few, many and, for expanded clones, a class.

v_call: TRBV27; j_call: TRBJ2-7; clone_size: NA; cdr3_aa: CASSPTRGLGEQYF
v_call: TRBV4-1; j_call: TRBJ1-1; clone_size: NA; cdr3_aa: CASSPGSRRDTEAFF
v_call: TRBV4-1; j_call: TRBJ2-1; clone_size: NA; cdr3_aa: CASSQDEGTSGRKNEQFF
v_call: TRBV6-5; j_call: TRBJ1-1; clone_size: once; cdr3_aa: CASGTREAFF
v_call: TRBV30; j_call: TRBJ2-3; clone_size: NA; cdr3_aa: CAWSVRRTDTQYF
v_call: TRBV7-9; j_call: TRBJ2-5; clone_size: NA; cdr3_aa: CASSLGALGTQYF
v_call: TRBV28; j_call: TRBJ1-2; clone_size: NA; cdr3_aa: CASSLVGTGWSYTF
v_call: TRBV18; j_call: TRBJ2-2; clone_size: NA; cdr3_aa: CASSPGQTNTGELFF
v_call: TRBV27; j_call: TRBJ1-5; clone_size: NA; cdr3_aa: CASSFRGGDQPQHF
v_call: TRBV29-1; j_call: TRBJ2-1; clone_size: NA; cdr3_aa: CSAGQGVDEQFF
v_call: TRBV19; j_call: TRBJ2-1; clone_size: NA; cdr3_aa: CASTPTDRGSYNEQFF
v_call: TRBV9; j_call: TRBJ1-1; clone_size: NA; cdr3_aa: CASSPTMNTEAFF
v_call: TRBV9; j_call: TRBJ2-5; clone_size: NA; cdr3_aa: CASSSRGEGIGTQYF
v_call: TRBV15; j_call: TRBJ2-5; clone_size: once; cdr3_aa: CATSRDRGEETQYF
v_call: TRBV28; j_call: TRBJ2-2; clone_size: NA; cdr3_aa: CASSSSGLIRGELFF
v_call: TRBV19; j_call: TRBJ1-5; clone_size: few; cdr3_aa: CAQRPGISNQPQHF
v_call: TRBV5-8; j_call: TRBJ1-4; clone_size: NA; cdr3_aa: CASSLGYGMSEKLFF
v_call: TRBV19; j_call: TRBJ2-2; clone_size: NA; cdr3_aa: CASSIDSLSTGELFF
v_call: TRBV11-2; j_call: TRBJ2-5; clone_size: NA; cdr3_aa: CASSPSQGSKTQYF
v_call: TRBV5-1; j_call: TRBJ2-5; clone_size: NA; cdr3_aa: CASSLLAGGPQETQYF
v_call: TRBV11-2; j_call: TRBJ2-3; clone_size: NA; cdr3_aa: CASIGETDTQYF
v_call: TRBV28; j_call: TRBJ2-1; clone_size: once; cdr3_aa: CASSPDREKYNEQFF
v_call: TRBV4-1; j_call: TRBJ1-1; clone_size: once; cdr3_aa: CASSQPKQGITAEAFF
v_call: TRBV23-1; j_call: TRBJ2-7; clone_size: NA; cdr3_aa: CASSGRDRGLHSYEQYF
v_call: TRBV18; j_call: TRBJ2-1; clone_size: NA; cdr3_aa: CASSPPSRGPRGEQFF
v_call: TRBV7-3; j_call: TRBJ1-2; clone_size: few; cdr3_aa: CASSLDSSGSLGGYTF
v_call: TRBV30; j_call: TRBJ2-2; clone_size: NA; cdr3_aa: CAWSVHGSGELFF
v_call: TRBV6-1; j_call: TRBJ2-1; clone_size: NA; cdr3_aa: CASSVQAGVRNEQFF
v_call: TRBV28; j_call: TRBJ2-7; clone_size: NA; cdr3_aa: CASTSNYEQYF
v_call: TRBV5-1; j_call: TRBJ2-7; clone_size: NA; cdr3_aa: CASSYDGTSGRHPEQYF
v_call: TRBV4-1; j_call: TRBJ2-2; clone_size: NA; cdr3_aa: CASSHLGSDNTGELFF
v_call: TRBV4-3; j_call: TRBJ2-6; clone_size: NA; cdr3_aa: CASSRDRGFSGANVLTF
v_call: TRBV7-8; j_call: TRBJ2-2; clone_size: NA; cdr3_aa: CASSPRLAARSGELFF
v_call: TRBV11-2; j_call: TRBJ1-6; clone_size: NA; cdr3_aa: CASSLVTQGSSPLHF
v_call: TRBV6-5; j_call: TRBJ2-1; clone_size: NA; cdr3_aa: CASSSDRGRNNEQFF
v_call: TRBV28; j_call: TRBJ1-5; clone_size: NA; cdr3_aa: CASRRGGVVQPQHF
v_call: TRBV27; j_call: TRBJ2-2; clone_size: NA; cdr3_aa: CASRPLPPNTGELFF
v_call: TRBV18; j_call: TRBJ1-1; clone_size: NA; cdr3_aa: CASSPLGAGKRGNTEAFF
v_call: TRBV7-6; j_call: TRBJ2-7; clone_size: NA; cdr3_aa: CASSWLAGPEQYF
v_call: TRBV6-5; j_call: TRBJ2-1; clone_size: NA; cdr3_aa: CASSPTSGSNEQFF
v_call: TRBV11-1; j_call: TRBJ2-7; clone_size: NA; cdr3_aa: CASSLPRTSGRQYEQYF
v_call: TRBV6-5; j_call: TRBJ1-2; clone_size: NA; cdr3_aa: CASTERVGDGYTF